The 19 T cell receptor beta chains in this list originate from one sample, sequenced in a study of technical replicates of blood from a few donors. Repertoires were generated with immunoSEQ multiplex PCR, while TCRdb's copy carries only in-frame clones and drops some. This sample has about 13,000 clones, with 65% to 90% found just once. Sequencing used PBMCs. The receptors stem from a human donor in good health.

This sequence joins TRBV29-1 and TRBJ2-7; weak D call: TRBD1 (5 bases). In germline, CDR1 is SQVTM, CDR2 ANQGSEA. CDR3 length equals 11 residues. Trimming cost V 5 bases and J 2 bases, with 7 bases left between them. Here the CDR3 reads CSVSQAYEQYF. CDR3 coding DNA: TGCAGCGTTTCACAGGCCTACGAGCAGTACTTC.

V and J are TRBV5-1 and TRBJ1-1; D is possibly TRBD1 (5 bases). The germline CDR1 and CDR2 sequences are SGHRS and YFSETQ. CDR3 length equals 15 residues. V gave up 3 bases and J gave up 1 base, with 13 bases separating them. CDR3 sequence reads: CASSSTGGANTEAFF. The CDR3 coding sequence is TGCGCCAGCAGCTCCACGGGAGGGGCGAACACTGAAGCTTTCTTT.

The chain joins TRBV11-2 to TRBJ2-1; 9 nucleotides match TRBD2. Trimming took 2 bases from V and 0 from J; bases not matched to a gene: 2. Germline CDR1 reads SGHAT; CDR2 reads FQNNGV. The CDR3 loop spans 16 amino acids. The CDR3 bases are TGTGCCAGCAGCTTACTAGCGGGATCCTCCTACAATGAGCAGTTCTTC. As protein: CASSLLAGSSYNEQFF.

V is TRBV30 and J is TRBJ1-5, with D unclear. In germline, CDR1 is GTSNPN, CDR2 SVGIG (reference sequence). CDR3 length: 13 amino acids. Between the trimmed V and J ends, which lost 2 bases and 3 bases, there was a span of 8 bases. For the CDR3, the DNA is TGTGCCTGGAGTCCCCAGATCAATCAGCCCCAGCATTTT. It is translated as CAWSPQINQPQHF.

This clone has just one count. The V gene is TRBV18, the J gene TRBJ1-2; no firm D call. V was cut by 3 bases and J by 0 bases, with 11 bases left in between. There are 15 residues in the CDR3. Germline V lookup: CDR1 KGHSH, CDR2 LQKENI. The CDR3 reads CASSPGGTSNYGYTF. The CDR3 DNA sequence: TGTGCCAGCTCACCCGGAGGCACCTCTAACTATGGCTACACCTTC.

The chain couples TRBV7-9 to TRBJ2-7; 8 bases map to TRBD1. Germline-derived CDR1 and CDR2 are SEHNR and FQNEAQ (reference sequence). Trimming removed 3 bases from V and 6 bases from J; junction bases left unmatched: 7. CDR3 size: 14 residues. Here the CDR3 reads CASSFGAGGGEQYF. CDR3 DNA: TGTGCCAGCAGCTTCGGGGCAGGGGGCGGCGAGCAGTACTTC.

The V and J genes are TRBV28 and TRBJ2-2, with TRBD2 as a possible D gene (7 bases). The length of the CDR3 is 19 residues. V was cut by 5 bases and J by 2 bases, with 24 bases left in between. The germline V gene encodes CDR1 MDHEN and CDR2 SYDVKM. The CDR3 DNA is TGTGCCAGCAGTCCCCGGGTGACTAGCAGGGGACTTAACACCGGGGAGCTGTTTTTT. Protein: CASSPRVTSRGLNTGELFF.

The chain is built from TRBV6-6 and TRBJ2-7, with 8 positions matching TRBD2. Per the germline V gene, CDR1 is MNHNY and CDR2 is SVGAGI (reference sequence). The V segment lost 8 bases and the J segment 4 bases; nucleotides outside the gene matches: 13. CDR3 length: 15 amino acids. CDR3 nucleotides: TGTGCCAGCCGGGAAATTAGCGGGAAGGAGTACGAGCAGTACTTC. Encoded protein: CASREISGKEYEQYF.

The rearrangement uses TRBV4-2 and TRBJ2-5; 9 bases align to TRBD1. Germline V CDR1 and CDR2: LGHNA, YNFKEQ. The ends lost 4 bases at V and 3 bases at J; junction bases unmatched: 0. There are 13 residues in the CDR3. The CDR3 DNA reads TGTGCCAGCAGCCGGGACAGGGAAGAGACCCAGTACTTC. Residues: CASSRDREETQYF.

CDR3 bases: TGCGCCAGCAGCCCCGACCCGGGACAGGGTTTAGCGGGATTGAGCTCCTACAATGAGCAGTTCTTC. This translates into CASSPDPGQGLAGLSSYNEQFF. The chain joins TRBV5-1 to TRBJ2-1, with TRBD1 as a possible D gene (9 bases). Trimming removed 4 bases at V and 0 bases at J, with 32 bases between. The CDR3 totals 22 residues. Germline values: CDR1 SGHRS, CDR2 YFSETQ. Supplemented by reference TRBV5-1 and TRBJ2-1, the full variable domain reads KAGVTQTPRYLIKTRGQQVTLSCSPISGHRSVSWYQQTPGQGLQFLFEYFSETQRNKGNFPGRFSGRQFSNSRSEMNVSTLELGDSALYLCASSPDPGQGLAGLSSYNEQFFGPGTRLTVL.

The gene calls are TRBV5-1 and TRBJ1-2, with D unresolved. V was trimmed by 0 bases and J by 6 bases, leaving 3 bases between them. Germline loops: CDR1 SGHRS, CDR2 YFSETQ. The CDR3 loop spans 11 amino acids. Here the CDR3 DNA reads TGCGCCAGCAGCTTGGCCGATGGCTACACCTTC. The encoded protein is CASSLADGYTF.

V is TRBV29-1 and J is TRBJ2-7, with D tentatively TRBD2 (7 bases). The V gene lost 7 bases and the J gene lost 3 bases, with 13 bases spanning the gap. The CDR3 is made up of 12 amino acids. The germline V gene has CDR1 SQVTM and CDR2 ANQGSEA. The CDR3 reads CSGGGGNYEQYF. The CDR3 bases are TGCAGCGGGGGAGGGGGAAACTACGAGCAGTACTTC.

The chain uses TRBV2 and TRBJ2-3, with 7 bases aligning to TRBD2. In germline, CDR1 is SNHLY, CDR2 FYNNEI. The CDR3 is made up of 18 amino acids. J was trimmed by 2 bases and V by 7 bases; bases with no gene match: 18. In nucleotides, the CDR3 is TGTGCCAGCACTTTTTCCCCGGCCCTAGCGGAGCTCACAGATACGCAGTATTTT. This codes for CASTFSPALAELTDTQYF.

The chain combines TRBV6-1 with TRBJ1-2; weak D call: TRBD1 (5 bases). CDR3 length equals 13 residues. V shed 7 bases and J shed 3 bases, with 12 bases lying between them. Germline CDR1 is MNHNS and CDR2 is SASEGT. CDR3 sequence reads: CASTMGLDYGYTF. The CDR3 DNA reads TGTGCCAGCACTATGGGGCTAGACTATGGCTACACCTTC.

The J gene is TRBJ2-5, the V gene TRBV11-2, with 7 bases aligning to TRBD2. The V gene end was trimmed by 5 bases and the J gene end by 2 bases; junction bases not matched to a gene: 11. This CDR3 has 16 residues. The germline CDR1 and CDR2 sequences are SGHAT and FQNNGV. CDR3 nucleotide sequence: TGTGCCAGCAGCCCAAGGTGGCTAGCGGAACAAGAGACCCAGTACTTC. This codes for CASSPRWLAEQETQYF.

This clone showed up just once. This chain joins TRBV10-2 and TRBJ1-2; no definite D call. This CDR3 has 14 residues. Germline values: CDR1 WSHSY, CDR2 SAAADI. The germline V and J ends were trimmed by 9 bases and 1 base, with 15 bases remaining between them. CDR3 sequence: CASKLNIYNYGYTF. Written as DNA, the CDR3 is TGCGCCAGTAAACTCAATATTTATAACTATGGCTACACCTTC.

The chain has TRBV7-2 and TRBJ1-1; D is ambiguous. Trimming shortened V by 5 bases and J by 1 base, and 8 bases separated the two germline ends. Germline V gives CDR1 SGHTA, CDR2 FQGNSA. The CDR3 is made up of 13 amino acids. CDR3 sequence reads: CASSPYKNTEAFF. The DNA of the CDR3 is TGTGCCAGCAGCCCGTACAAGAACACTGAAGCTTTCTTT.

This chain links TRBV9 with TRBJ2-3, with 13 bases identical to TRBD2. Looked up from germline, CDR1 is SGDLS and CDR2 is YYNGEE. V trimming: 0 bases; J trimming: 5 bases; junction bases outside the gene matches: 6. The CDR3 totals 17 residues. The CDR3 DNA reads TGTGCCAGCAGCGTAGGGACTAGCGGGAGTGCGGAAGATACGCAGTATTTT. Amino acid sequence: CASSVGTSGSAEDTQYF. Complete variable domain (other parts from reference TRBV9 and TRBJ2-3): DSGVTQTPKHLITATGQRVTLRCSPRSGDLSVYWYQQSLDQGLQFLIQYYNGEERAKGNILERFSAQQFPDLHSELNLSSLELGDSALYFCASSVGTSGSAEDTQYFGPGTRLTVL.

In its sample, this clone was seen once. V and J are TRBV5-1 and TRBJ2-1, with D hard to call. V was pared by 2 bases and J by 6 bases, with 18 bases between. The CDR3 runs to 16 residues. Germline V CDR1 and CDR2: SGHRS, YFSETQ. The CDR3, as DNA: TGCGCCAGCAGCTTAGGCCCCTGGGTAGCCGGCAATGAGCAGTTCTTC. Translation: CASSLGPWVAGNEQFF.